This TCR beta chain was captured in a study of T cells after yellow fever vaccination (dated by TCRdb to about 2019). For the study in its entirety: Libraries from fractions with low cell numbers were prepared with the SMART-Seq v4 Ultra Low Input RNA kit. To follow T-cell clones before and after primary and booster YFV17D yellow fever vaccination, bulk TCR alpha and beta repertoires were sequenced over time. The cohort comprised two healthy male donors, one aged 18 to 29 and one aged 30 to 40 years. Blood was drawn at multiple timepoints before and after primary and secondary immunization, with bulk PBMC replicates and cell subsets isolated. The investigation overall reported the following: Computational filtering was required because FACS-sorted repertoires could contain abundant contaminating clonotypes from the bulk population. The secondary T-cell response was found to be weaker but faster than the primary response, with a peak reached on day 5 rather than on day 15. A small share of clonotypes occurred in both CD4 and CD8 compartments, likely arising from convergent recombination. The study included only a couple of donors, which limits how far the findings can be generalized. Most clones expanded after primary vaccination (96% of CD4 and around 88% of CD8) were re-detected after the booster, suggesting that broad memory maintenance occurred.

Synthesis of TCR cDNA relied on 5'RACE template switching, a step that introduced a universal primer site along with unique molecular identifiers. Priming of cDNA synthesis was performed from both the TCR alpha and TCR beta constant segments. Library amplification involved two PCR steps, and the second step added sample barcodes and sequencing adapters. Sequencing of libraries was performed on Illumina HiSeq 2500 (2x100 bp) or NovaSeq (2x150 bp). As for the authors' bioinformatics: MIGEC handled demultiplexing of reads and collapsing into UMI consensus sequences, while MiXCR performed V(D)J alignment. Vaccine-responding clonotypes were defined with edgeR using replicate PBMC samples, requiring FDR below 0.01 and a log2 fold change above 5 up to day 15. CD4 or CD8 identity was assigned to each bulk clonotype according to whether the clonotype was present at higher abundance in the sequenced CD4 repertoire or the sequenced CD8 repertoire. The raw public reads went through TCRdb reprocessing: fastp at Q25, MiXCR clone calling, in-frame beta chains kept. Rows are combined by CDR3 protein, so each entry shows the most common genes and DNA. TCRdb's processing, not the authors' own work, is the source of the V and J calls. Within this sample are 50,000 or so distinct CDR3 sequences, with 7% to 9% of them counted one time only. The ten largest account for roughly 27% of the sample.

This clonotype was detected many times. Its specific antigen is unknown. No base qualities exist here, and no much larger clone lies one base off it. The germline V gene provides CDR1 MGHRA and CDR2 YSYEKL. There are 16 amino acids in the CDR3, from cysteine to phenylalanine inclusive. Solely the CDR3 DNA is kept, with 48 bases framed from the first base. The junction shows trimming of 5 bases on V and 1 base on J, and the gene matches do not reach 10 bases of it. This specimen's treatment or condition label, interpreted: live attenuated yellow fever vaccine strain. PBMCs were isolated from peripheral blood using a standard Ficoll-Paque protocol. Dynabeads CD4 and CD8 positive selection kits were used to isolate CD4 and CD8 T-cell fractions. RNA was extracted with TriZol from bulk PBMCs, CD4 and CD8 fractions, and dextramer-positive and dextramer-negative fractions.

The specimen was CD8+ T cells sorted from PBMCs, collected approximately 16 days after the first yellow fever vaccination. The chain joins TRBV4-1 to TRBJ1-2, and 7 junctional nucleotides match TRBD1. This receptor was identified in a man between 18 and 29 years old who received the YFV17D yellow fever vaccine. The nucleotide sequence is given as TGCGCCAGCAGCATCCGGGACAGACAAAATAACTATGGCTACACCTTC. Translated, it gives CASSIRDRQNNYGYTF.